The clone carrying this T cell receptor (beta chain) came up many times. The data are from a study of early T cells in non-severe SARS-CoV-2 infection. Trimming cost V 7 bases and J 4 bases, with 13 bases left between them. This CDR3 is 13 amino acids long. Germline V gene lookup returns CDR1 MNHEY and CDR2 SVGAGI. Unique molecular identifiers tagged individual cDNA molecules. TCRdb ran MiXCR on the 5' RACE reads and lists one entry per CDR3 protein. The profile shows 45,000 or so distinct CDR3 sequences, around 6.8% of them singletons. The V gene is TRBV6-5, the J gene TRBJ1-2, with a weak D call TRBD1 (5 bases). Sequencing used whole blood. This clonotype originated in an adult who was a healthcare worker with PCR-confirmed SARS-CoV-2 infection or an uninfected control (not recorded which). This CDR3 reads CASTLDRGYGYTF. In nucleotides, the CDR3 is TGTGCCAGCACCCTCGACAGAGGCTATGGCTACACCTTC.